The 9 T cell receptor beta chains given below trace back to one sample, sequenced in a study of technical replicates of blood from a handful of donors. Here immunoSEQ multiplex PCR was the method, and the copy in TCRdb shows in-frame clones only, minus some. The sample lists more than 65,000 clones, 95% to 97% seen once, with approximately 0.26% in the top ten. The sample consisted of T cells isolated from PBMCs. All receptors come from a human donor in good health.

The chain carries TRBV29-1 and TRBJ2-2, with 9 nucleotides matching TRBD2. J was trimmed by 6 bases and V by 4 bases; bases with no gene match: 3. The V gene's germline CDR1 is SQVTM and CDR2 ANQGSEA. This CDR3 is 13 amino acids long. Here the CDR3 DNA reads TGCAGCGTTGTAATAGCGGGAGCCGGGGAGCTGTTTTTT. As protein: CSVVIAGAGELFF.

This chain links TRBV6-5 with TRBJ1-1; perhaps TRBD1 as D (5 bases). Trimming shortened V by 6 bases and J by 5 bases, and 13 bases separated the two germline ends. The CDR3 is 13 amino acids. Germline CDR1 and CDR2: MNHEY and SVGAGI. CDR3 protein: CASRRQHRTEAFF. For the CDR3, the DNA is TGTGCCAGCAGGAGACAGCATAGGACTGAAGCTTTCTTT.

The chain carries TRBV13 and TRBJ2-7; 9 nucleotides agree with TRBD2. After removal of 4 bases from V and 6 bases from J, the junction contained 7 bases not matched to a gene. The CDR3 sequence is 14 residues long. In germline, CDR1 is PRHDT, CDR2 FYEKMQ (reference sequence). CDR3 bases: TGTGCCAGCAGCTGGAGTAGCGGGAGCCGCGAGCAGTACTTC. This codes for CASSWSSGSREQYF.

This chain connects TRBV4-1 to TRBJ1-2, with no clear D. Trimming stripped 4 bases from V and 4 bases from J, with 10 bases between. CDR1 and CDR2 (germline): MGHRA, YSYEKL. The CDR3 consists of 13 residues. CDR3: CASSLSVVYGYTF. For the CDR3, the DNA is TGCGCCAGCAGCCTATCGGTGGTCTATGGCTACACCTTC.

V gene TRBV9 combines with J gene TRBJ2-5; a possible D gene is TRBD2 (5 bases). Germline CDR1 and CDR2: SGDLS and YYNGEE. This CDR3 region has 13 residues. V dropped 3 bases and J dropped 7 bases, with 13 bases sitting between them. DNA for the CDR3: TGTGCCAGCAGCGGCCGACATGGAGGGACCCAGTACTTC. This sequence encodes CASSGRHGGTQYF.

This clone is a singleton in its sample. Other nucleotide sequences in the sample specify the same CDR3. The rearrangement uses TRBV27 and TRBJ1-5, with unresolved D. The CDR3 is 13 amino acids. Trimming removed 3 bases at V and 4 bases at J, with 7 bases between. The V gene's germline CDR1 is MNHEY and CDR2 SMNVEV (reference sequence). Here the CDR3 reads CASSFSGNQPQHF. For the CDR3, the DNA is TGTGCCAGCAGTTTTTCGGGGAATCAGCCCCAGCATTTT.

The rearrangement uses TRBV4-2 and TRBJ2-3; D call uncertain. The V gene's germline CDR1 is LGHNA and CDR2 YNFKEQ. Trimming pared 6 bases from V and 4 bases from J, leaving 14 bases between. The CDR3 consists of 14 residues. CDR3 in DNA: TGTGCCAGCAGGGAGCTGGGTCGGTCAGATACGCAGTATTTT. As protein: CASRELGRSDTQYF.

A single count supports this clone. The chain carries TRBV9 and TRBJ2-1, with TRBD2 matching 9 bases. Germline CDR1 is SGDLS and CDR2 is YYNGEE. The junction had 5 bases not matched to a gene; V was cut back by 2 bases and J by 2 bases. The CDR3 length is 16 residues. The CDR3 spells CASSVHSGSTYNEQFF. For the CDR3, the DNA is TGTGCCAGCAGCGTCCATAGCGGGAGCACCTACAATGAGCAGTTCTTC.

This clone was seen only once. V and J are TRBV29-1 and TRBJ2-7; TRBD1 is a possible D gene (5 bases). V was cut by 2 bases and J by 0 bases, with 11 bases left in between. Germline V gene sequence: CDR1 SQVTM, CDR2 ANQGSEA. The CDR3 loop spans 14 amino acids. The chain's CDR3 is CSVETGDASYEQYF. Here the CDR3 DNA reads TGCAGCGTTGAAACAGGCGACGCCTCCTACGAGCAGTACTTC.